Given below is one TCR beta chain in context. What this receptor recognizes is not known. No qualities accompany the bases; no much larger clone lies one base away. Whole blood was collected in K2EDTA tubes by collaborating institutions according to the institutions' own protocols. For TCRbeta analysis, collaborators shipped samples in one of three forms: frozen whole blood, isolated PBMCs, or DNA extracted from either of those sample types. TCRbeta CDR3 regions were amplified from genomic DNA using the immunoSEQ Assay, a bias-controlled multiplex PCR. Per the original workflow: Within the assay, amplification of reference gene primers was used to estimate how many nucleated cells each sample contained. To quantify the absolute abundance of each unique TCRbeta CDR3 rearrangement, sequence reads were collapsed and filtered. Productive Simpson clonality was computed per sample as the square root of Simpson's diversity index over productive rearrangements. As stored in TCRdb, this immuneACCESS dataset retains in-frame rearrangements with V and J assigned. A fraction of the clones does not appear; measured against another copy, unresolved V genes explain less than half of the discrepancy, and the remainder lacks a known reason. That table furnishes V, J and clone size, whereas the DNA furnished D and trimming. The sample table contains 100,000 to 120,000 clones; only one count was recorded for roughly 80% of them. The ten largest clonotypes hold 15% of the sample.

The record originates from a study of blood T cell repertoires in COVID-19 (dated by TCRdb to 2020 to 2022). Regarding the study in general: Collaborator samples came from the United States, Italy and Spain and covered acute and convalescent phases of COVID-19. The material from the prospective study consisted of cDNA or gDNA derived from T cells, B-cell-depleted T cells, or PBMCs. The sample metadata nearly always contained a de-identified subject ID, COVID-19 status, age in years and sex. The repertoires were released in a freely available public database intended as a resource for research on the immune response to SARS-CoV-2. The dataset comprised deeply sampled blood TCRbeta repertoires from subjects exposed to, actively infected with, or recovered from COVID-19. Where HLA class I and class II types were available, the types were taken from metadata supplied by the sample provider, not from assay-based typing. The samples were drawn from two sources: the first 160 participants of the ongoing ImmuneRACE study, and 1,254 subjects contributed by 6 global collaborators.

The CDR3 runs 14 residues from the cysteine to the phenylalanine. Left in the record is the CDR3 DNA by itself, 42 bases read in frame from the first base. V gives up 5 bases and J gives up 7 bases, and the segment between their germline ends measures 12 bases. From a lookup of the germline V gene (reference sequence), CDR1 and CDR2 are LGHDT and YNNKEL. Overall results and qualifications from the work: The quantity of clinical and demographic metadata differed by source and by participant and was supplied without curation.

The sequence derives from a woman of 80 years or more with acute or convalescent COVID-19. The sequenced material came from peripheral blood. The chain is encoded by TRBV3-1 (or the pseudogene TRBV3-2) joined to TRBJ1-6; TRBD1 might be the D gene, on 5 matching bases. The CDR3 protein is CASSWGRANSPLHF. The sequenced DNA: TGTGCCAGCAGCTGGGGCAGGGCAAATTCACCCCTCCACTTT.